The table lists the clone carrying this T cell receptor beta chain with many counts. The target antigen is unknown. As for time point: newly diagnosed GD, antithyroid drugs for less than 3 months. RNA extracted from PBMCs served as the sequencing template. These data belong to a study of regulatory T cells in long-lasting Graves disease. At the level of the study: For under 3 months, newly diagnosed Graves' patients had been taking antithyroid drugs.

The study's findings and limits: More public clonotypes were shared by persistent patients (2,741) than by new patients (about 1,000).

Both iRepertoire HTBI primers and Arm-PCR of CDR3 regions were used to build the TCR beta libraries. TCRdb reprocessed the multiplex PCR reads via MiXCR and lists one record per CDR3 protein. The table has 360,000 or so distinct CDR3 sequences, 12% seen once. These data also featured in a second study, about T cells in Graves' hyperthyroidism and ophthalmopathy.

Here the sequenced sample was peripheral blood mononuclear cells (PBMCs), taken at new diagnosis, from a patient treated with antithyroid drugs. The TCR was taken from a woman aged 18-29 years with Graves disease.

The CDR3 region has the DNA TGTGCCAGCAGCCCCCGGGACAGGGGGATTGATGGCTACACCTTC. It encodes CASSPRDRGIDGYTF. J is TRBJ1-2 and V is TRBV7-2; 11 bases map to TRBD1. This CDR3 comprises 15 residues. V was clipped by 5 bases and J by 6 bases; unmatched bases: 8. Germline CDR1 is SGHTA and CDR2 is FQGNSA.